The 10 T cell receptor beta chains below come from one sample, sequenced in a study of human T cells and chemical hapten exposure. Time point here: patch test 2, 6 weeks after DPC sensitization. Noted treatment: therapeutic diphenylcyclopropenone sensitization with weekly scalp DPC. One entry per CDR3 protein, called by TCRdb with MiXCR from the RACE reads. The data show around 99,000 distinct CDR3 sequences, about a tenth seen once. This specimen was whole blood, taken in connection with sensitization to the hapten diphenylcyclopropenone (DPC). The origin of the receptors is a woman in her 40s with alopecia areata. Some clones in this sample may be carry-over from other donors' samples.

The rearrangement links TRBV18 to TRBJ2-7; D may correspond to TRBD1 or TRBD2 (5 bases each). V was cut by 3 bases and J by 3 bases, with 9 bases left in between. The CDR3 consists of 13 residues. The V gene's germline CDR1 is KGHSH and CDR2 LQKENI. CDR3 bases: TGTGCCAGCTCACCTTGGGACGGCTACGAGCAGTACTTC. Encoded protein: CASSPWDGYEQYF.

This chain joins TRBV29-1 and TRBJ2-1; 10 bases are a match to TRBD2. With V trimmed by 7 bases and J by 7 bases, 7 bases remained unmatched. The germline CDR1 and CDR2 sequences are SQVTM and ANQGSEA. This CDR3 region has 13 residues. Here the CDR3 DNA reads TGCAGCGGCCAACTAGCGGGGTTTAATGAGCAGTTCTTC. Translating it yields CSGQLAGFNEQFF.

This clonotype was seen once. The rearrangement links TRBV20-1 to TRBJ2-7; the match to TRBD1 covers 7 bases. The CDR3 covers 14 residues. The V gene end was trimmed by 3 bases and the J gene end by 1 base; junction bases not matched to a gene: 6. Germline V gives CDR1 DFQATT, CDR2 SNEGSKA (reference sequence). CDR3 sequence: CSASEGASSYEQYF. The CDR3 DNA is TGCAGTGCTAGCGAGGGGGCTTCGTCCTACGAGCAGTACTTC.

With respect to this clonotype: A read error is possible here, since a much larger clone lies one base away. Given the absence of the conserved phenylalanine or tryptophan at the CDR3 end, a read error is likely. The chain's CDR3 is CASSRVGGADNEQFL. The CDR3 nucleotides are TGTGCCAGCAGCCGAGTCGGGGGGGCAGACAATGAGCAGTTCTTA. The chain recombines TRBV5-4 with TRBJ2-1; 8 bases line up with TRBD2. CDR3 size: 15 residues. J lost 5 bases, V lost 4 bases, and 8 bases had no gene match. Germline V CDR1 and CDR2: SGHNT, YYREEE (reference sequence).

This clonotype was seen many times. This sequence joins TRBV2 and TRBJ2-1, with 7 bases matching TRBD1. Germline V gene data show CDR1 as SNHLY and CDR2 as FYNNEI. V shed 5 bases, J shed 7 bases, and the junction held 2 bases outside the gene matches. The length of the CDR3 is 12 residues. CDR3 nucleotide sequence: TGTGCCAGCAGTTCGACAGGGAATGAGCAGTTCTTC. Translating it yields CASSSTGNEQFF.

At least ten counts were recorded for this clonotype. V gene TRBV7-9 combines with J gene TRBJ2-7; 10 bases are a match to TRBD2. Germline values: CDR1 SEHNR, CDR2 FQNEAQ (reference sequence). CDR3 length equals 15 residues. After removal of 4 bases from V and 7 bases from J, the junction contained 10 bases not matched to a gene. In DNA form, the CDR3 reads TGTGCCAGCAGCTCCCTGAGCGGGGGGGCCGGGGAGCAGTACTTC. Translating it yields CASSSLSGGAGEQYF.

This clonotype was counted ten times or more. The chain recombines TRBV11-1 with TRBJ2-2; 9 bases are shared with TRBD1. Germline lookup yields CDR1 SGHAT and CDR2 FQDESV (reference sequence). Trimming removed 8 bases from V and 3 bases from J; junction bases left unmatched: 7. The CDR3 is 15 residues long. This CDR3 is CASRRDRVYTGELFF. The CDR3 coding sequence is TGTGCCAGCCGAAGGGACAGGGTCTACACCGGGGAGCTGTTTTTT.

This chain uses TRBV12-3 or TRBV12-4 with TRBJ2-5; 10 bases line up with TRBD1. The V segment lost 1 base and the J segment 4 bases; nucleotides outside the gene matches: 0. This CDR3 has 14 residues. CDR3 loop: CASSLGTGGETQYF. For the CDR3, the DNA is TGTGCCAGCAGTTTAGGGACAGGGGGAGAGACCCAGTACTTC.

There are many counts of this clonotype. The chain is built from TRBV6-1 and TRBJ1-6; D is ambiguous. Looked up from germline, CDR1 is MNHNS and CDR2 is SASEGT. The CDR3 length is 12 residues. V was trimmed by 8 bases and J by 12 bases, leaving 14 bases between them. The CDR3 reads CASQAASGPLHF. The CDR3 DNA is TGTGCCAGCCAGGCAGCGAGCGGACCCCTCCACTTT.

The rearrangement uses TRBV3-1 and TRBJ1-2; no clear D. Germline V gene data show CDR1 as LGHDT and CDR2 as YNNKEL (reference sequence). This CDR3 region has 15 residues. V was cut by 0 bases and J by 4 bases, with 12 bases left in between. CDR3 residues: CASSQDTSHSYGYTF. CDR3 coding DNA: TGTGCCAGCAGCCAAGATACATCCCATTCCTATGGCTACACCTTC. The full variable domain, with the rest looked up from reference TRBV3-1 and TRBJ1-2, is DTAVSQTPKYLVTQMGNDKSIKCEQNLGHDTMYWYKQDSKKFLKIMFSYNNKELIINETVPNRFSPKSPDKAHLNLHINSLELGDSAVYFCASSQDTSHSYGYTFGSGTRLTVV.